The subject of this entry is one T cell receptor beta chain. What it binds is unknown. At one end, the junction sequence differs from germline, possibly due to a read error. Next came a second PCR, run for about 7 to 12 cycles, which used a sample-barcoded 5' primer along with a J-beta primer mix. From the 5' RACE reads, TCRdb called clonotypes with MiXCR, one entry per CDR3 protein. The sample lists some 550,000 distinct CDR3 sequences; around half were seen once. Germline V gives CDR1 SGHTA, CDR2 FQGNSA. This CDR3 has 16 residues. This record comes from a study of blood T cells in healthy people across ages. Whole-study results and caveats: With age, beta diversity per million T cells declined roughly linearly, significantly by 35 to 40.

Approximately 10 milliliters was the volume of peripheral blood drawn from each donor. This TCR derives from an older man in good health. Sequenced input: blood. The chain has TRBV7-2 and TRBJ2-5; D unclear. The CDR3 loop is CASSLRGRAIKETQSF. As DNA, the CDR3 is TGTGCCAGCAGCTTAAGAGGCAGAGCAATAAAAGAGACCCAGTCCTTC. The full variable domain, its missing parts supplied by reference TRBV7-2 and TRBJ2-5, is GAGVSQSPSNKVTEKGKDVELRCDPISGHTALYWYRQSLGQGLEFLIYFQGNSAPDKSGLPSDRFSAERTGGSVSTLTIQRTQQEDSAVYLCASSLRGRAIKETQSFGPGTRLLVL.